This T cell receptor beta chain was retrieved from a study of cytomegalovirus exposure and HLA in healthy donors. Study in general: In a later analysis, the 90 to 150 validation repertoires were reported to have used the same platform as the 550 to 850 first-cohort repertoires. Broader study findings: The listing of fewer than 200 TCR beta chains classed them as cytomegalovirus-associated. In vitro, a few CMV-associated chains proved specific for CMV antigens.

On this clone itself: Its antigen remains unknown.

The method was immunoSEQ multiplex PCR; TCRdb's version includes in-frame clones alone and lacks a portion of them. The data show some 180,000 clones, about nine tenths seen once. The germline gives CDR1 MNHEY, CDR2 SVGAGI. The germline V and J ends were trimmed by 6 bases and 3 bases, with 7 bases remaining between them. The CDR3 is 12 residues long. The sequence came from a man aged 25-40 years in good health and CMV-seropositive. The chain combines TRBV6-5 with TRBJ2-3; D remains unclear. Source material: PBMCs. CDR3: CASRSSTDTQYF. Here the CDR3 DNA reads TGTGCCAGCAGGTCCTCGACAGATACGCAGTATTTT.